Presented here are 5 T cell receptor beta chains from one specimen sequenced in a study of Tregs in tolerant kidney transplant recipients. The protocol was immunoSEQ multiplex PCR, while the TCRdb copy is restricted to in-frame clones and leaves out a portion. The repertoire holds about 100,000 clones, with 90% as singletons. Material: CD4+ T cells from blood, obtained before the transplant. The origin of the receptors is a human donor who received a combined kidney and bone marrow transplant.

The chain carries TRBV9 and TRBJ1-3; 7 bases agree with TRBD1. There are 16 residues in the CDR3. Trimming at V came to 4 bases and at J to 0 bases, leaving 7 bases not matched to a gene. In germline, CDR1 is SGDLS, CDR2 YYNGEE. The CDR3 sequence: CASSTHRGHSGNTIYF. The CDR3 bases are TGTGCCAGCAGCACCCACAGGGGACACTCTGGAAACACCATATATTTT.

The CDR3 reads CASSLRGGGILAKNIQYF. In DNA, the CDR3 is TGTGCCAGCAGCTTAAGGGGCGGGGGGATTTTAGCCAAAAACATTCAGTACTTC. The gene calls are TRBV7-2 and TRBJ2-4; 8 positions agree with TRBD2. Germline values: CDR1 SGHTA, CDR2 FQGNSA. Trimming at V came to 2 bases and at J to 0 bases, leaving 9 bases not matched to a gene. The CDR3 contains 18 residues.

As to this clone: An end of the junction does not agree with germline; a read error may underlie this. The V call is TRBV5-1, the J call TRBJ1-3, with D unclear. The CDR3 runs 12 residues. Germline loops: CDR1 SGHRS, CDR2 YFSETQ. The CDR3 reads CASSLPGNTIYF. CDR3 DNA: TGCGCCAGCAGCTTACCAGGAAATACCATATATTTT. Drawing the rest from reference TRBV5-1 and TRBJ1-3, the complete variable domain is KAGVTQTPRYLIKTRGQQVTLSCSPISGHRSVSWYQQTPGQGLQFLFEYFSETQRNKGNFPGRFSGRQFSNSRSEMNVSTLELGDSALYLCASSLPGNTIYFGEGSWLTVV.

The table lists this clone with a few counts. The chain uses TRBV5-1 and TRBJ2-7; TRBD1 matches 8 bases. CDR3 size: 14 residues. Germline CDR1 reads SGHRS; CDR2 reads YFSETQ. V lost 4 bases, J lost 7 bases, and 10 bases stayed unmatched. The CDR3 reads CASSLGTGGTEQYF. The DNA for the CDR3 is TGCGCCAGCAGCCTAGGGACAGGAGGTACGGAGCAGTACTTC.

The V call is TRBV7-2, the J call TRBJ1-2; 9 bases match TRBD1. Germline CDR1 and CDR2: SGHTA and FQGNSA. Trimming took 4 bases from V and 8 from J; bases not matched to a gene: 8. This CDR3 comprises 14 residues. The CDR3 DNA sequence: TGTGCCAGCAGCTGGACCGGGACAGGGTCCGGCTACACCTTC. Amino acid sequence: CASSWTGTGSGYTF.